This T cell receptor beta chain was found in a study of T cells after yellow fever vaccination. On the study more broadly: Libraries from low-cell-number fractions were prepared with the SMART-Seq v4 Ultra Low Input RNA kit.

The sample holds a few counts of this clonotype. This CDR3 has 12 amino acids. Trimming took 8 bases from V and 3 from J, leaving 10 bases between them. Germline V lookup: CDR1 MNHEY, CDR2 SVGEGT. 5'RACE template switching produced TCR cDNA carrying a universal primer site and UMIs. MiXCR, run by TCRdb on the 5' RACE reads, gives a single entry per CDR3 protein. The table shows roughly 340,000 distinct CDR3 sequences, with 3% to 4.5% occurring only once. The input for sequencing was PBMCs, taken 5 days after the yellow fever booster vaccination. This receptor was obtained from a man between 18 and 29 years old who received the YFV17D yellow fever vaccine. The chain joins TRBV6-2 or TRBV6-3 to TRBJ1-1; no definite D call. In DNA, the CDR3 is TGTGCCAGCGGTCGTCTGTACACTGAAGCTTTCTTT. This sequence encodes CASGRLYTEAFF.